This record looks at one TCR beta chain sequence and its context. Its cognate antigen is unknown. TCR beta CDR3 region amplification was performed from RNA transcripts. The TCR CDR3 first-round RT-PCR relied on the HTBI primer set. TCRdb ran MiXCR on the multiplex PCR reads and lists one entry per CDR3 protein. The sample holds approximately 400,000 distinct CDR3 sequences; under 20% are singletons and the top ten take roughly two fifths. This sample was included in a study of T cells in Graves' hyperthyroidism and ophthalmopathy. Study as a whole: Any treatment followed the collection of peripheral blood at initial diagnosis. Study findings and constraints: Through a model of 13 V-J features, ophthalmopathy was separated from stable hyperthyroidism. Blood also held most thyroid clonotypes expanded beyond 0.001.

The V end was cut by 4 bases, the J end by 8 bases, with 14 bases between. This CDR3 is 14 amino acids long. In germline, CDR1 is SGHAT, CDR2 FQNNGV. Ophthalmopathy patients showed a Clinical Activity Score of at least 3, NOSPECS grade of at least 4 and duration under 3 months. Sequencing was performed on blood. This TCR came from a man between 18 and 29 years old with Graves' ophthalmopathy. The V and J genes are TRBV11-2 and TRBJ1-4; D is possibly TRBD1 (5 bases). CDR3 nucleotide sequence: TGTGCCAGCAGCTCCTCAGGACATCAAGAAAAACTGTTTTTT. Its translation: CASSSSGHQEKLFF.